This T cell receptor (beta chain) stems from a study of post-analysis software for immune sequencing data (dated by TCRdb to between 2014 and 2017). A note on the overall study: Relapsing-remitting, secondary progressive and progressive-relapsing multiple sclerosis were recorded as disease courses, and subtype annotation was lacking for some patients. Patient repertoires were compared against some twelve previously published healthy control repertoires from donors aged roughly 6 to 27 years. A subset of samples was prepared in parallel using single-end sample barcoding, then pooled and co-amplified after Illumina adapter ligation. Findings and caveats that apply to the study as a whole: The multiple sclerosis patient group was slightly younger than the control group. Significantly lower normalized Chao1 diversity was found in multiple sclerosis patients than in controls, suggesting substantial peripheral T-cell clonal expansion. Strong co-clustering of samples prepared in the same batch was shown by direct clustering with F measure, prompting a batch-effect correction. Significantly higher frequencies in patients than in controls were found for roughly 5 TRBV segments, including TRBV5-6, TRBV5-1 and TRBV20-1.

Worth noting for this clonotype: The clone's antigen remains unknown. Per-base qualities were not stored, and no clone one base away is much larger.

The library relied on PCR. Sequencing took place on an Illumina HiSeq 2500. To reduce PCR and sequencing biases, unique molecular identifiers were built into the TCR beta cDNA libraries. Every 1 to 10 million input T cells yielded roughly 500,000 cDNA molecules, meaning each molecule approximated one T cell. The patient libraries were prepared and sequenced using the same protocol as the earlier healthy control dataset. Samples belonging to the same batch were prepared together, multiplexed and sequenced on a shared HiSeq lane. Under the source paper's analysis protocol: MIGEC was used to process the raw barcoded reads, and molecular identifier groups with only a single read were discarded before consensus assembly and CDR3 extraction. Clonotype tables were post-analysed with VDJtools, and diversity was normalized by down-sampling all datasets to the smallest sample size. To correct batch-related cross-sample contamination, repertoire overlap clustering matched CDR3 amino acid sequences but not nucleotide sequences. The public reads were run again by TCRdb, first through fastp at Q25 and then through MiXCR, and only productive beta chains were kept. CDR3 protein duplicates are merged, each entry listing the most common genes and DNA. TCRdb, rather than the study authors, made the V and J calls. The sample table records 700,000 to 900,000 distinct CDR3 sequences; about half of these occur just once. The ten largest clones take up approximately 4.4% of the sample.

The germline V gene yields ENHRY for CDR1 and SYGVKD for CDR2. At the junction V is shortened by 6 bases and J by 2 bases, with 13 bases in between. Its CDR3 holds 15 amino acids, cysteine through phenylalanine. CDR3 DNA is the only sequence kept; it has 45 bases, read in frame from the first base. To demonstrate the VDJtools post-analysis software, the study profiled TCR beta repertoires from the peripheral blood of approximately twelve young patients with multiple sclerosis. The multiple sclerosis patients were children and adolescents ranging in age from about 6 to 17 years. The specimen was blood. This clonotype was sampled from a girl aged 5-17 years with multiple sclerosis. The chain is encoded by TRBV10-3 joined to TRBJ2-2, with the D gene not confidently named. The CDR3 in this case is CAIRGSVTNTGELFF. In nucleotides, the sequence is TGTGCCATCAGGGGATCCGTGACTAACACCGGGGAGCTGTTTTTT.